This T cell receptor beta chain was found in a study of cytomegalovirus exposure and HLA in healthy donors. Study-wide findings and caveats: Generally TCR sequences proved uncommon, though certain public TCRs appeared in numerous donors.

Every donor was a healthy person donating bone marrow. Germline V gene data show CDR1 as SGHRS and CDR2 as YFSETQ. The CDR3 covers 18 residues. J gave up 4 bases and V 4 bases, and 12 bases lay outside the gene matches. Note on this clone: Its cognate antigen is unknown.

A multiplex PCR was run with 60 Vbeta primers and 13 Jbeta primers. Sequencing was performed with immunoSEQ multiplex PCR; in TCRdb, only in-frame clones are kept and a portion is missing. The data hold some 160,000 clones, with 70% to 80% observed a single time. This receptor was identified in a male donor in good health and CMV-seronegative. The chain uses TRBV5-1 and TRBJ2-6, with 9 bases identical to TRBD1. The material sequenced was PBMCs. The CDR3 sequence: CASSAPTGGSSGANVLTF. DNA of the CDR3: TGCGCCAGCAGCGCTCCGACAGGGGGATCTTCCGGGGCCAACGTCCTGACTTTC.